This T cell receptor beta chain was sequenced in a study of blood T cell repertoires in COVID-19 (dated by TCRdb to about 2020). In terms of the full investigation: Collaborator samples came from the United States, Italy and Spain and covered acute and convalescent phases of COVID-19. A freely available public database, intended as a resource for researchers studying the immune response to SARS-CoV-2, is where the repertoires were released. Deeply sampled blood TCRbeta repertoires from subjects exposed to, actively infected with, or recovered from COVID-19 were included in the dataset. Where available, HLA class I and class II types were taken from metadata supplied by the sample provider and were not determined by assay-based typing. The sample metadata nearly always contained a de-identified subject ID, COVID-19 status, age in years and sex. The material from the prospective study consisted of cDNA or gDNA derived from T cells, B-cell-depleted T cells, or PBMCs. Samples were obtained from the ongoing ImmuneRACE study (first 160 participants) and from over a thousand subjects provided by 6 global collaborators.

Via the germline V gene (reference sequence), CDR1 is LNHDA and CDR2 SQIVND. The CDR3 covers 18 residues, taking in both the cysteine and the phenylalanine. Here the CDR3 DNA is all that survives: 54 bases in frame from base 1. Trimming at the junction amounts to 9 bases on V and 0 bases on J, and the germline ends lie 21 bases apart. This clone appeared a single time. Its antigen is unknown. No qualities accompany the bases; no much larger clone lies one base away. Overall results and qualifications from the work: The amount of clinical and demographic metadata varied by source and participant and was provided uncurated.

Whole blood was collected in K2EDTA tubes by collaborating institutions according to the institutions' own protocols. For TCRbeta analysis, collaborator samples were shipped as frozen whole blood, as isolated PBMCs, or as DNA extracted from either sample type. TCRbeta CDR3 regions were amplified from genomic DNA by means of the immunoSEQ Assay, a bias-controlled multiplex PCR. The original methods were these. The number of nucleated cells in each sample was estimated by amplification of reference gene primers within the assay. Sequence reads were collapsed and filtered to measure the absolute abundance of every unique TCRbeta CDR3 rearrangement. Productive Simpson clonality was computed per sample as the square root of Simpson's diversity index over productive rearrangements. TCRdb's version of the immuneACCESS table is confined to in-frame rearrangements and falls short of the full clone set. An unresolved V gene accounts for under half of the shortfall where checked; the remainder is of unknown origin. From that table come the V and J calls and clone size; the DNA was used to work out D and trimming. The sample data list tens of thousands of clones, and about 91% of these were observed just once. The leading ten clones occupy about 3% of the sample.

The sample consisted of peripheral blood. The chain couples TRBV19 to TRBJ2-6, with TRBD2 as a weak D call on 5 bases. This receptor was obtained from a man aged 50 or older with acute or convalescent COVID-19. CDR3 reads: CASTRAILLSSGANVLTF. The nucleotide sequence is given as TGTGCCAGCACGAGGGCAATTCTCCTCAGCTCTGGGGCCAACGTCCTGACTTTC.